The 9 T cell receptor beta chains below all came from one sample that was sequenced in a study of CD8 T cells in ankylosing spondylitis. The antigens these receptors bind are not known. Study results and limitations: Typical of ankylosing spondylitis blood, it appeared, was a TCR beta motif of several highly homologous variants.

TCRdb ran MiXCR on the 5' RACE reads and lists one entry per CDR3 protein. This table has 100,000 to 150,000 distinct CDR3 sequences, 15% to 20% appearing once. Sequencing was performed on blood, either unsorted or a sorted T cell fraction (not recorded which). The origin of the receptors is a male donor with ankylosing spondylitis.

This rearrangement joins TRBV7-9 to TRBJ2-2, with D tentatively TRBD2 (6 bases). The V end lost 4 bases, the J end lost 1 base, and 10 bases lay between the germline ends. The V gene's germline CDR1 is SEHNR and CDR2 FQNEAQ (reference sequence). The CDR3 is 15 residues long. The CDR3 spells CASSSGLGNTGELFF. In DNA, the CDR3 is TGTGCCAGCAGCTCGGGACTGGGGAACACCGGGGAGCTGTTTTTT.

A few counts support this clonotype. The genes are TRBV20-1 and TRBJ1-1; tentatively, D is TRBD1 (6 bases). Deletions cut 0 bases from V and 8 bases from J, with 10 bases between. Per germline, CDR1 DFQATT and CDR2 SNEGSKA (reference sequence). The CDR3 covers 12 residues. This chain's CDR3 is CSARDLGAEAFF. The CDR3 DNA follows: TGCAGTGCTAGAGATCTGGGGGCAGAAGCTTTCTTT.

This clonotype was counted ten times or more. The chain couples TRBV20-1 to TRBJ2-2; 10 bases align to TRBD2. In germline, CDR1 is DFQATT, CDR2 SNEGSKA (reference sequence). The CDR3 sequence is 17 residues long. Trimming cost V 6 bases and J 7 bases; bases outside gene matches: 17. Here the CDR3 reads CSAPGARSGRADGELFF. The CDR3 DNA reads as TGCAGTGCCCCGGGCGCTAGGAGCGGGAGGGCTGACGGGGAGCTGTTTTTT.

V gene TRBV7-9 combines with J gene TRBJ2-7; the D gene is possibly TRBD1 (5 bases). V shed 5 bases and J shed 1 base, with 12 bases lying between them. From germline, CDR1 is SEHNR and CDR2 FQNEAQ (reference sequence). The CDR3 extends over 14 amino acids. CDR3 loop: CASSPRRESYEQYF. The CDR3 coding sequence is TGTGCCAGCAGCCCCCGCAGGGAATCCTACGAGCAGTACTTC.

This CDR3 reads CASGRGTNQPQHF. The CDR3, as DNA: TGTGCCAGCGGAAGAGGGACTAATCAGCCCCAGCATTTT. The chain carries TRBV12-3 or TRBV12-4 and TRBJ1-5, with D possibly TRBD1 on 5 matching bases. The V and J ends lost 8 bases and 4 bases respectively, with 12 bases between them. There are 13 residues in the CDR3.

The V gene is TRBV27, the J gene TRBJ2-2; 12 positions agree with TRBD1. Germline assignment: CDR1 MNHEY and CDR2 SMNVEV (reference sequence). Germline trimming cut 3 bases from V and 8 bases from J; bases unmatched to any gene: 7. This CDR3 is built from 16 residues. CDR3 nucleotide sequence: TGTGCCAGCAGTTTGGTGGGACAGGGGGCATATGGGGAGCTGTTTTTT. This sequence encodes CASSLVGQGAYGELFF.

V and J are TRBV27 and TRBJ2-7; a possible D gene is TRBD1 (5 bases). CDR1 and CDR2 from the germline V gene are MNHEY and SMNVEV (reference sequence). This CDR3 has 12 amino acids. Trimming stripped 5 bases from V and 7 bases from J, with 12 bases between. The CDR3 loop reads CASSLKGWEQYF. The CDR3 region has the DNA TGTGCCAGCAGTCTCAAGGGGTGGGAGCAGTACTTC.

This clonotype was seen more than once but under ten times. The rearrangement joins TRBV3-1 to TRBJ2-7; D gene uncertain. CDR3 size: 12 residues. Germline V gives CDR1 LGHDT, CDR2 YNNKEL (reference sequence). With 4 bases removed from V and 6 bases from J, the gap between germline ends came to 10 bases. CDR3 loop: CASSRPAGEQYF. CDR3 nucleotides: TGTGCCAGCAGCCGTCCCGCTGGCGAGCAGTACTTC.

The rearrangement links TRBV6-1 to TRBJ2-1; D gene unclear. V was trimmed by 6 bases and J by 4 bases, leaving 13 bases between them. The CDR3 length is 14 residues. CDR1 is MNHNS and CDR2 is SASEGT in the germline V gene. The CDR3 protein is CASSVSAGYNEQFF. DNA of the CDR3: TGTGCCAGCAGCGTATCGGCAGGTTACAATGAGCAGTTCTTC.